The T cell receptor beta chain under discussion was sequenced for a study of cytomegalovirus exposure and HLA in healthy donors. Each donor's status was that of a healthy bone marrow donor. Unrecorded immune exposure was likely among donors, who were nominally healthy when sampled. V was clipped by 3 bases and J by 3 bases, with 13 bases between them. CDR1 is SGHRS and CDR2 is YFSETQ in the germline V gene. CDR3 length: 14 amino acids. With 60 Vbeta and 13 Jbeta primers, the PCR was carried out. Per the original data handling: Counted up in a later analysis, unique TCR beta chains came to 65 million to 100 million, with around 10 million shared. Only in-frame clones appear in the TCRdb table, and some are missing; sequencing was by immunoSEQ multiplex PCR. The V and J calls and clone size come from that table; D and trimming were worked out from the DNA. Of about 190,000 clones in the sample, roughly four fifths were seen once.

The TCR sequence derives from a man in his late teens or twenties in good health and CMV-seronegative. V and J are TRBV5-1 and TRBJ2-7; D perhaps matches TRBD2 (6 bases). Sequencing was done on a sample of PBMCs. The CDR3 region is CASSYSGKSYEQYF. The DNA for the CDR3 is TGCGCCAGCAGCTATAGCGGAAAAAGCTACGAGCAGTACTTC.